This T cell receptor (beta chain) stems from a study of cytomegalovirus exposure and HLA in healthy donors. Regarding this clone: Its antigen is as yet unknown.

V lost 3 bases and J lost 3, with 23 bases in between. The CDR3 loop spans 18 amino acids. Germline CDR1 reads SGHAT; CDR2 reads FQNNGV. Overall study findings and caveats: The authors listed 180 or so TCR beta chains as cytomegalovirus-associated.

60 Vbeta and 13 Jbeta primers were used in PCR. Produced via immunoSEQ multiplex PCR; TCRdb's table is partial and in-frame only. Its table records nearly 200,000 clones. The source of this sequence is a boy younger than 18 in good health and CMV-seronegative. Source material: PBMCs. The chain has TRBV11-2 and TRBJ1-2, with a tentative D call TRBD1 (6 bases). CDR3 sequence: CASSFPTRDTIGDYGYTF. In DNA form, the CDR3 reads TGTGCCAGCAGCTTTCCTACCCGGGACACCATCGGCGACTATGGCTACACCTTC.